This entry features one T cell receptor (beta chain) sequence. This record comes from a study of blood T cell repertoires in COVID-19. For the study at large: PBMCs, B-cell-depleted T cells, or T cells provided the cDNA or gDNA that made up the material.

The CDR3 has 14 residues. V lost 2 bases to trimming and J lost 1 base; unmatched junction nucleotides: 3. CDR1 SGHNT and CDR2 YYREEE come from the germline V gene (reference sequence). In the authors' workflow: Nucleated cell counts were estimated from reference gene primer amplification. Data came from immunoSEQ multiplex PCR; TCRdb stores just in-frame clones and leaves some out. D and trimming come from the DNA, and the V and J calls and clone size come from that table. The sample shows 200,000 to 250,000 clones, about nine tenths of them seen only once. The chain recombines TRBV5-4 with TRBJ2-7; 7 bases are a match to TRBD2. Sequenced material: PBMCs or T cells enriched from blood (not recorded which). The receptor was derived from a man aged 18 to 35 with acute COVID-19. CDR3 DNA: TGTGCCAGCAGCTTCTCGGGAGGATCCTACGAGCAGTACTTC. Protein: CASSFSGGSYEQYF.